The next 3 T cell receptor beta chains were all read from a single sample in a study of shared clonotypes between healthy human individuals. TCRdb keeps only in-frame clones here, not all; method: immunoSEQ multiplex PCR. The data contain 980,000 or so clones, over 60% of them seen just once; the ten biggest clones take up approximately 1.5%. Sequenced input: memory CD4+ T cells sorted from blood. Regarding subset: CD45RA-negative fraction. The receptors shown here come from a man aged 18 to 29 in good health.

The rearrangement uses TRBV6-6 and TRBJ2-5, with TRBD2 matching 8 bases. Germline V gene data show CDR1 as MNHNY and CDR2 as SVGAGI (reference sequence). V shed 0 bases, J shed 2 bases, and the junction held 5 bases outside the gene matches. The CDR3 sequence is 16 residues long. DNA of the CDR3: TGTGCCAGCAGTTACTCGAAGTCTAGCGGGCAAGAGACCCAGTACTTC. Protein product: CASSYSKSSGQETQYF.

This clone has a count of ten or more. The rearrangement joins TRBV6-4 to TRBJ2-3, with 9 bases matching TRBD1. Germline CDR1 and CDR2: MRHNA and SNTAGT. With 5 bases clipped from V and 0 bases from J, the junction kept 3 bases outside the gene matches. The CDR3 consists of 15 residues. For the CDR3, the DNA is TGTGCCAGCAGTCTTGACAGGGGGAGCACAGATACGCAGTATTTT. It is translated as CASSLDRGSTDTQYF.

The J gene is TRBJ1-5, the V gene TRBV7-2, with a possible D match to TRBD1 (5 bases). CDR1 is SGHTA and CDR2 is FQGNSA in the germline V gene. V lost 2 bases and J lost 6, with 11 bases in between. This CDR3 is 14 amino acids long. In nucleotides, the CDR3 is TGTGCCAGCAGCTTATGGGGCCTGGGTCAGCCCCAGCATTTT. Protein product: CASSLWGLGQPQHF.